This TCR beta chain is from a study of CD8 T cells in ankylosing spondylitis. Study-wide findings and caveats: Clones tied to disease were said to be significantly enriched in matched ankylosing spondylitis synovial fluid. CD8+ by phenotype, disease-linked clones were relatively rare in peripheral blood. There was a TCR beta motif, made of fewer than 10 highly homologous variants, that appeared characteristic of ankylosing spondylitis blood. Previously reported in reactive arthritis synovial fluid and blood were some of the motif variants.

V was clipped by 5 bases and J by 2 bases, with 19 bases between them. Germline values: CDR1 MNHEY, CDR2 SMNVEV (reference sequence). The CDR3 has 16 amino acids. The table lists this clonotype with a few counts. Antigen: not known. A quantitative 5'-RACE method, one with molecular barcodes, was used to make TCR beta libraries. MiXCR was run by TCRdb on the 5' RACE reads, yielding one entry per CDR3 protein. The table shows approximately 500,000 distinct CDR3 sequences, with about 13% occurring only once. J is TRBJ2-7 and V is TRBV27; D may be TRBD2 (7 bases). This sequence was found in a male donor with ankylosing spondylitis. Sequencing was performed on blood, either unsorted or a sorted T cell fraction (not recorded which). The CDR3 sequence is CASSHGGGGLPYEQYF. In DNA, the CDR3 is TGTGCCAGCAGTCACGGGGGCGGGGGCCTACCCTACGAGCAGTACTTC.